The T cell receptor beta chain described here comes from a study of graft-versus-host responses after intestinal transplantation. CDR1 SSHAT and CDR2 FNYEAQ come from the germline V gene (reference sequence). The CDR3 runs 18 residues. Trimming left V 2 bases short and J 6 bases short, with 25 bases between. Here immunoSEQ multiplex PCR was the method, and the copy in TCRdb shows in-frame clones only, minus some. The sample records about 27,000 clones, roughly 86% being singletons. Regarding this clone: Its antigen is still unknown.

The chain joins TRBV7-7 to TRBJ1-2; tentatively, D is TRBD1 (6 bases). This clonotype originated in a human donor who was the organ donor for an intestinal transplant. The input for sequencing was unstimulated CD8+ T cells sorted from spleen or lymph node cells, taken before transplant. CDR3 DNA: TGTGCCAGCAGCTTAATTCCCCTAGGCCGGGGGCGAAACGATGGCTACACCTTC. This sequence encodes CASSLIPLGRGRNDGYTF.